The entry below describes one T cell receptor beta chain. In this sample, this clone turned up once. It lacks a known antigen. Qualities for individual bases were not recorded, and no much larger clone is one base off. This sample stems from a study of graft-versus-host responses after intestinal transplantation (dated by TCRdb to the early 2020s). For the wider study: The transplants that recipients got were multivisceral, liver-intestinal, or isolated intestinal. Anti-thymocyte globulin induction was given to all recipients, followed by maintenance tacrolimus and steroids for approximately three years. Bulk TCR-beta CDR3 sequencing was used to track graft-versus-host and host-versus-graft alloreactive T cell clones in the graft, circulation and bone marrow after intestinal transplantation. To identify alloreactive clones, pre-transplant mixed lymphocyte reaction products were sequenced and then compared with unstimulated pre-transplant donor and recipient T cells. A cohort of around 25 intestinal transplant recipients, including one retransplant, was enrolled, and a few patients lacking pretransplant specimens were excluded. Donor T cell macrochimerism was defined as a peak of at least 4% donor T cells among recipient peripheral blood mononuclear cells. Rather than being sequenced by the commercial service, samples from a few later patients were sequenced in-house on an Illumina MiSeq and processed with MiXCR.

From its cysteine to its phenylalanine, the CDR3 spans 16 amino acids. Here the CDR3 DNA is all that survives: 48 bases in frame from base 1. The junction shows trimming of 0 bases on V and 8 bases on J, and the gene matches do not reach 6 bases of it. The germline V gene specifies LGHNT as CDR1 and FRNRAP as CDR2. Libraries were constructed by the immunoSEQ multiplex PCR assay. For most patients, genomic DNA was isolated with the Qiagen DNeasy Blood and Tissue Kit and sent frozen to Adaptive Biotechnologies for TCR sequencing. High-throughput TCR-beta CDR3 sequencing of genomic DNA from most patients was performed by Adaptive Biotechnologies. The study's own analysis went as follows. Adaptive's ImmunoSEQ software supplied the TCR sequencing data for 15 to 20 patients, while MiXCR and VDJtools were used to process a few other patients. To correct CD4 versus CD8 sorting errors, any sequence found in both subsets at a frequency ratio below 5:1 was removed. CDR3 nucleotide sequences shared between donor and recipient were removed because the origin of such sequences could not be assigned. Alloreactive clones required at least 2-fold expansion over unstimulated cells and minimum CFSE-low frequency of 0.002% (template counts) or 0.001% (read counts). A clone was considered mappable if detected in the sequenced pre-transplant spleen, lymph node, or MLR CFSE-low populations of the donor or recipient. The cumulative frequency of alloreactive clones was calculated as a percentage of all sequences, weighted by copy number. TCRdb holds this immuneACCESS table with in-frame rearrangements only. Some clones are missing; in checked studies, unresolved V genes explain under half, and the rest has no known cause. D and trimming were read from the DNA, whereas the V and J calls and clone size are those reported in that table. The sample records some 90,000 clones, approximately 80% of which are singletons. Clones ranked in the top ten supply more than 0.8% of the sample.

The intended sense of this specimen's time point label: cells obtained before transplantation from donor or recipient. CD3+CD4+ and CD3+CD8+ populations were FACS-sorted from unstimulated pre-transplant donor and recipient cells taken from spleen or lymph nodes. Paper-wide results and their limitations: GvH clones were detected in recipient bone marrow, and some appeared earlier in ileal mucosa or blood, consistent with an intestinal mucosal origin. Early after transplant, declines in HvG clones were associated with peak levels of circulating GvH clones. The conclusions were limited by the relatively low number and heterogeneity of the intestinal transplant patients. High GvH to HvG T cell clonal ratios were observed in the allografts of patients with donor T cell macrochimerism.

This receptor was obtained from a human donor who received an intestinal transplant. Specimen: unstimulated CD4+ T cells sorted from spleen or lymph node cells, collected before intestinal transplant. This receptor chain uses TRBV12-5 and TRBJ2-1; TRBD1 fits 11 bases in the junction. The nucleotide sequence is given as TGTGCTAGTGGTTTGGTAGCAGGGACAGGGGGGTATGAGCAGTTCTTC. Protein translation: CASGLVAGTGGYEQFF. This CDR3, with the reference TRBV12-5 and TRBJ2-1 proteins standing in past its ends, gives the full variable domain DARVTQTPRHKVTEMGQEVTMRCQPILGHNTVFWYRQTMMQGLELLAYFRNRAPLDDSGMPKDRFSAEMPDATLATLKIQPSEPRDSAVYFCASGLVAGTGGYEQFFGPGTRLTVL.